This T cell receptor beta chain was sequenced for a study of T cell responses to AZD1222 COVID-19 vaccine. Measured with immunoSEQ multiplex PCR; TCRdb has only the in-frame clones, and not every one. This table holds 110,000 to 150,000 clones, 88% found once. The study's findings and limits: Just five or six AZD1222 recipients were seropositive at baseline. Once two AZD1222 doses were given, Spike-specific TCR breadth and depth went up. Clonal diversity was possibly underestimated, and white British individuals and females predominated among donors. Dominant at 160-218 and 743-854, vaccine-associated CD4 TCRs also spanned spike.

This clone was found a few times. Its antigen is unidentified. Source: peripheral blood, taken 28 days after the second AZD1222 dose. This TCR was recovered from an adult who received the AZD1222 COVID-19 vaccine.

Here the CDR3 DNA reads TGTGCCAGCTCCCCCGGTCAGGGTAAGGACTCTGGGCAGTACTTC. It specifies CASSPGQGKDSGQYF. V and J are TRBV18 and TRBJ2-7; D is perhaps TRBD1 or TRBD2 (5 bases each). CDR3 length: 15 residues. V lost 6 bases and J lost 9, with 24 bases in between. The V gene's germline CDR1 is KGHSH and CDR2 LQKENI. The full variable domain, rest sourced from reference TRBV18 and TRBJ2-7, is NAGVMQNPRHLVRRRGQEARLRCSPMKGHSHVYWYRQLPEEGLKFMVYLQKENIIDESGMPKERFSAEFPKEGPSILRIQQVVRGDSAAYFCASSPGQGKDSGQYFGPGTRLTVT.